Following are 2 T cell receptor beta chains from one sample sequenced in a study of shared clonotypes between healthy human individuals (dated by TCRdb to 2020 to 2022). The library was generated by the immunoSEQ multiplex PCR assay. Held by TCRdb, this immuneACCESS table contains in-frame sequences only and omits some clones. Under half of the omission traces to an unresolved V gene where checked; the cause of the rest is unknown. In all, the sample holds some 2,400,000 clones, and 95% of those were seen once. The ten largest clones add up to over 0.1% of the sample. The sequenced sample was naive CD4+ T cells sorted from blood. The sample's cell subset or site label is to be understood as: CD45RA+ positively selected. The receptors come from a young man in good health.

About this clone itself: Distinct nucleotide sequences in the sample also encode this CDR3. The V call is TRBV5-1, the J call TRBJ2-1; 10 positions agree with TRBD1. CDR1 and CDR2 (germline): SGHRS, YFSETQ. CDR3 length: 14 residues. Trimming cost V 2 bases and J 7 bases; bases outside gene matches: 3. CDR3 loop: CASSFGTGVNEQFF. CDR3 DNA: TGCGCCAGCAGCTTCGGGACAGGGGTTAATGAGCAGTTCTTC.

The CDR3 nucleotides are TGTGCCAGCAGTAGGGACAGACAGTACAATGAGCAGTTCTTC. Protein sequence: CASSRDRQYNEQFF. The chain is built from TRBV2 and TRBJ2-1; 7 positions match TRBD1. The CDR3 sequence is 14 residues long. Per germline, CDR1 SNHLY and CDR2 FYNNEI. J was trimmed by 4 bases and V by 5 bases; bases with no gene match: 5.